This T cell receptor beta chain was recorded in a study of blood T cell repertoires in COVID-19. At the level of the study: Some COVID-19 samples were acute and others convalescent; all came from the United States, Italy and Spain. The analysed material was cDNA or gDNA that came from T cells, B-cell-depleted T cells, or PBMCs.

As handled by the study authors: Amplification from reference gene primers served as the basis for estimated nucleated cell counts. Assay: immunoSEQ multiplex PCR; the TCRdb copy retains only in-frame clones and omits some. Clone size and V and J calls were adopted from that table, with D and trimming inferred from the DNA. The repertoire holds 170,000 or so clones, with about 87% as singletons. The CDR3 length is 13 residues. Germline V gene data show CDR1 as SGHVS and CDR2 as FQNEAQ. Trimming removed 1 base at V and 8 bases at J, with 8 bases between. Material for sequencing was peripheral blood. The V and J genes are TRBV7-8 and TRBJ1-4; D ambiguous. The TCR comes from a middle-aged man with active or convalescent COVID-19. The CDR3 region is CASSLGAKEKLFF. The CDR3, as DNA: TGTGCCAGCAGCTTAGGGGCCAAAGAAAAACTGTTTTTT.